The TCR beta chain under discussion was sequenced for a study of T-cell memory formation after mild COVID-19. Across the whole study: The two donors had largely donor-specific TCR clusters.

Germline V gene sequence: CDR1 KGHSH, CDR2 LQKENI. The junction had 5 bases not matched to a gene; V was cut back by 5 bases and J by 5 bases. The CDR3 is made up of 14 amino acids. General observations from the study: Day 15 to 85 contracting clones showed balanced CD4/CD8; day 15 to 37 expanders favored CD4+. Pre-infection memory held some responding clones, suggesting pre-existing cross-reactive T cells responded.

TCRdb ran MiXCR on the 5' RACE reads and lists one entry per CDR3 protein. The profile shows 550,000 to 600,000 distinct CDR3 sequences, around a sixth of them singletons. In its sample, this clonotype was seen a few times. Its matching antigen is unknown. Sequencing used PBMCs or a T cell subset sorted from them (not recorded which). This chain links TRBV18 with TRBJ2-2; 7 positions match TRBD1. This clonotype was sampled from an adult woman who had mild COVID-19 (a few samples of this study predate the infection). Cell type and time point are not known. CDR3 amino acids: CASSADRSTGELFF. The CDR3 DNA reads TGTGCCAGCTCAGCGGACAGGTCGACCGGGGAGCTGTTTTTT.